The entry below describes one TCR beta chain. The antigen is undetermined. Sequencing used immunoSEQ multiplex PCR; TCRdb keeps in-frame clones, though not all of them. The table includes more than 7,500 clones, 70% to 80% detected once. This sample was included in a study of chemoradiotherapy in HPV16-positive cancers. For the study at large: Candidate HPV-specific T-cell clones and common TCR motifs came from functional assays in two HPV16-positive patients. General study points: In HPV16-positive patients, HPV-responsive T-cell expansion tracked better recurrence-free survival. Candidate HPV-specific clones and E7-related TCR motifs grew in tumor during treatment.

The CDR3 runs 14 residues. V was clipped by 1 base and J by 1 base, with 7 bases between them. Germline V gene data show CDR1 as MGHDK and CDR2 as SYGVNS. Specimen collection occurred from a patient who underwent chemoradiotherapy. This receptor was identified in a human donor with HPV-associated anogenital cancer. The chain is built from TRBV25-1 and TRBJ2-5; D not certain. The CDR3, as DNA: TGTGCCAGCAGTGAATTCGAGGCCCAAGAGACCCAGTACTTC. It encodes CASSEFEAQETQYF. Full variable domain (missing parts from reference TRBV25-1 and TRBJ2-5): EADIYQTPRYLVIGTGKKITLECSQTMGHDKMYWYQQDPGMELHLIHYSYGVNSTEKGDLSSESTVSRIRTEHFPLTLESARPSHTSQYLCASSEFEAQETQYFGPGTRLLVL.